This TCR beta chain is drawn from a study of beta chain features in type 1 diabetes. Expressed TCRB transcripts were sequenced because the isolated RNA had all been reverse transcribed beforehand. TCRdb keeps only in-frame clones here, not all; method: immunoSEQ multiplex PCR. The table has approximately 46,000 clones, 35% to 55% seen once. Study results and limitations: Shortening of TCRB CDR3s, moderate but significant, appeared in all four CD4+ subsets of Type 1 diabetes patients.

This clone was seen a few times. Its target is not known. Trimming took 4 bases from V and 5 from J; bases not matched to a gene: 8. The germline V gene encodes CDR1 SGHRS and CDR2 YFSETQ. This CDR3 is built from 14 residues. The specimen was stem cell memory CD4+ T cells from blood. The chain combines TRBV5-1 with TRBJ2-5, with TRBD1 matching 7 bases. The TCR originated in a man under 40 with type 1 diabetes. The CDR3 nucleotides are TGCGCCAGCAGCAGACAGGGTGGTGAGGAGACCCAGTACTTC. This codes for CASSRQGGEETQYF.